Presented here are 17 T cell receptor beta chains from one specimen sequenced in a study of low-dose radiotherapy and immunotherapy resistance in tumors. Time point here: after trial treatment. Treatment of the sample: LDRT plus nivolumab, ipilimumab, low-dose cyclophosphamide and aspirin (RACIN trial). TRAV and TRBV primers primed cDNA for both TCRalpha and TCRbeta. A roughly 20-cycle PCR with a constant-region primer and V-primer adapter amplified TCRs. TCRdb reanalysed the reads using MiXCR and keeps one entry per CDR3 protein. The sample lists tens of thousands of distinct CDR3 sequences, around 20% seen once, with 9.5% to 15% in the top ten. Material: PBMCs, obtained after low-dose radiotherapy plus immunotherapy. Source of these receptors: a female donor with ovarian cancer.

The J gene is TRBJ2-5, the V gene TRBV7-2; 9 bases fit TRBD2. V gave up 3 bases and J gave up 5 bases; unmatched junction bases: 4. CDR3 size: 14 residues. Germline lookup yields CDR1 SGHTA and CDR2 FQGNSA. The CDR3 reads CASSLRGGGETQYF. CDR3 in DNA: TGTGCCAGCAGCTTGCGGGGGGGAGGCGAGACCCAGTACTTC.

In its sample, this clonotype was seen many times. This chain connects TRBV7-2 to TRBJ2-7; possible D gene TRBD1, 6 bases. Germline V gene lookup returns CDR1 SGHTA and CDR2 FQGNSA. CDR3 length equals 17 residues. The V end was cut by 2 bases, the J end by 4 bases, with 21 bases between. The CDR3: CASSLLPVGAVGYEQYF. DNA of the CDR3: TGTGCCAGCAGCTTATTACCTGTGGGGGCAGTGGGATACGAGCAGTACTTC. Variable domain in full (rest from reference TRBV7-2 and TRBJ2-7): GAGVSQSPSNKVTEKGKDVELRCDPISGHTALYWYRQSLGQGLEFLIYFQGNSAPDKSGLPSDRFSAERTGGSVSTLTIQRTQQEDSAVYLCASSLLPVGAVGYEQYFGPGTRLTVT.

This chain uses TRBV30 with TRBJ2-1; the D gene is possibly TRBD1 (6 bases). The CDR3 loop spans 13 amino acids. Trimming removed 0 bases at V and 13 bases at J, with 16 bases between. The V gene's germline CDR1 is GTSNPN and CDR2 SVGIG (reference sequence). The CDR3 nucleotides read TGTGCCTGGAGTGTACGGGACAATACTGTACAGTTCTTC. Its protein is CAWSVRDNTVQFF.

This clonotype was seen many times. V and J are TRBV5-1 and TRBJ1-1; 9 bases are a match to TRBD1. The CDR3 has 16 amino acids. The germline CDR1 and CDR2 sequences are SGHRS and YFSETQ. After removal of 0 bases from V and 4 bases from J, the junction contained 7 bases not matched to a gene. CDR3 sequence (DNA): TGCGCCAGCAGCTTGGACGCGGACAGGGGTGGCACTGAAGCTTTCTTT. Translating it yields CASSLDADRGGTEAFF.

This clonotype has a handful of counts. The chain combines TRBV7-3 with TRBJ2-3, with D possibly being TRBD1 or TRBD2 (5 bases each). Germline CDR1 reads SGHTA; CDR2 reads FQGTGA. The CDR3 has 16 amino acids. V was cut by 7 bases and J by 1 base, with 18 bases left in between. CDR3 protein: CASTLYPTGRTDTQYF. The DNA for the CDR3 is TGTGCCAGCACCCTTTATCCTACGGGGCGCACAGATACGCAGTATTTT.

This clonotype was picked up many times. The gene calls are TRBV5-1 and TRBJ2-3, with 8 bases lining up with TRBD2. Germline loops: CDR1 SGHRS, CDR2 YFSETQ. The CDR3 sequence is 16 residues long. Trimming cost V 3 bases and J 0 bases; bases outside gene matches: 6. Here the CDR3 DNA reads TGCGCCAGCAGCTGGACCCTAGCGGGTAGCACAGATACGCAGTATTTT. Translated, it gives CASSWTLAGSTDTQYF.

The V and J genes are TRBV7-6 and TRBJ2-4; possible D gene TRBD2, 5 bases. This CDR3 is 14 amino acids long. CDR1 is SGHVS, CDR2 FNYEAQ, per germline. The V end lost 4 bases, the J end lost 2 bases, and 9 bases lay between the germline ends. DNA of the CDR3: TGTGCCAGCAGCTCCGGGATGACCAAAAACATTCAGTACTTC. Amino acids: CASSSGMTKNIQYF.

With regard to this clonotype: A much bigger clone sits one base away, suggesting this may be a read error. The V gene is TRBV3-1, the J gene TRBJ2-5, with TRBD1 as a possible D gene (5 bases). Germline V gene data show CDR1 as LGHDT and CDR2 as YNNKEL (reference sequence). CDR3 length equals 14 residues. The germline V and J ends were trimmed by 6 bases and 11 bases, with 22 bases remaining between them. The CDR3 spells CASRKNGADNEQYF. The CDR3 nucleotides read TGTGCCAGCAGGAAGAATGGGGCCGACAATGAGCAGTACTTC.

On this clonotype itself: A much larger clonotype is one base distant, so this may be a read error. V gene TRBV5-8 combines with J gene TRBJ1-2; D not resolved. CDR1 and CDR2 (germline): SGHTS, YDEGEE. V was pared by 2 bases and J by 0 bases, with 11 bases between. This CDR3 has 15 amino acids. The CDR3 nucleotides read TGTGCCAGCAGCTTAGAGGCACCAGCTAACTATGGCTACACCTTC. This gives the protein CASSLEAPANYGYTF.

This clonotype was seen at least ten times. The chain recombines TRBV6-2 or TRBV6-3 with TRBJ2-2; possibly TRBD2 for D (5 bases). Trimming took 5 bases from V and 6 from J, leaving 13 bases between them. This CDR3 spans 14 amino acids. Germline V gene sequence: CDR1 MNHEY, CDR2 SVGEGT. CDR3 amino acids: CASSEGSFSGELFF. In nucleotides, the CDR3 is TGTGCCAGCAGTGAGGGTAGTTTTTCCGGGGAGCTGTTTTTT.

This clonotype was found a few times. The CDR3 region is CVPSGGSYNEQFF. For the CDR3, the DNA is TGTGTCCCATCCGGGGGCTCCTACAATGAGCAGTTCTTC. V and J are TRBV19 and TRBJ2-1; weak D call: TRBD2 (6 bases). The CDR3 loop spans 13 amino acids. Germline V gene lookup returns CDR1 LNHDA and CDR2 SQIVND (reference sequence).

In its sample, this clonotype was seen many times. The chain joins TRBV28 to TRBJ1-4; D is unclear. Germline V gene lookup returns CDR1 MDHEN and CDR2 SYDVKM. V was shortened by 2 bases and J by 7 bases, with 11 bases between the two germline ends. The CDR3 extends over 14 amino acids. CDR3 in DNA: TGTGCCAGCAGTTTAGGAGGACCGCTTGAAAAACTGTTTTTT. Translating it yields CASSLGGPLEKLFF.

This clonotype was seen a handful of times. The CDR3 protein is CASSSLGQGNSYEQYF. CDR3 sequence (DNA): TGTGCCAGCAGCTCCTTGGGACAGGGGAATTCCTACGAGCAGTACTTC. The genes are TRBV21-1 and TRBJ2-7; the DNA was not used to check the table's D call, TRBD1. TRBV21-1 is shown as a pseudogene. This CDR3 is built from 16 residues.

This clonotype has ten or more counts. The rearrangement uses TRBV6-6 and TRBJ2-7; 8 bases are shared with TRBD2. Germline V gives CDR1 MNHNY, CDR2 SVGAGI (reference sequence). There are 17 residues in the CDR3. The trim removed 0 bases at V and 5 bases at J, leaving 12 bases unmatched. The CDR3 region has the DNA TGTGCCAGCAGTTACTCGGGTCAGCGGGAGAAAGTCCACGAGCAGTACTTC. It encodes CASSYSGQREKVHEQYF.

Details on this clonotype: This may arise from a read error, as a much more abundant clone is one base away. For the CDR3, the DNA is TGTGCCAGCAGCTTAGTTGACTACGAGAAGTACTTC. Its protein product is CASSLVDYEKYF. The chain is built from TRBV7-2 and TRBJ2-7; maybe TRBD2 (5 bases). Germline CDR1 SGHTA, CDR2 FQGNSA. There are 12 residues in the CDR3.

This sequence joins TRBV5-1 and TRBJ2-1, with a tentative D call TRBD2 (5 bases). The CDR3 covers 14 residues. Trimming removed 4 bases from V and 5 bases from J, with 13 bases in between. CDR1 and CDR2 (germline): SGHRS, YFSETQ. DNA of the CDR3: TGCGCCAGCAGCCCCCTGGACGGGAACAATGAGCAGTTCTTC. Protein product: CASSPLDGNNEQFF. The complete variable domain, with remaining parts taken from reference TRBV5-1 and TRBJ2-1, reads KAGVTQTPRYLIKTRGQQVTLSCSPISGHRSVSWYQQTPGQGLQFLFEYFSETQRNKGNFPGRFSGRQFSNSRSEMNVSTLELGDSALYLCASSPLDGNNEQFFGPGTRLTVL.

This clonotype has at least ten counts. This rearrangement joins TRBV28 to TRBJ1-5; 8 nucleotides agree with TRBD1. V was pared by 6 bases and J by 4 bases, with 8 bases of the junction left unmatched. Germline CDR1 and CDR2: MDHEN and SYDVKM. CDR3 length: 15 amino acids. CDR3 in amino acids: CASRSDRVRNQPQHF. The CDR3 DNA reads as TGTGCCAGCAGATCGGACAGGGTGAGAAATCAGCCCCAGCATTTT.